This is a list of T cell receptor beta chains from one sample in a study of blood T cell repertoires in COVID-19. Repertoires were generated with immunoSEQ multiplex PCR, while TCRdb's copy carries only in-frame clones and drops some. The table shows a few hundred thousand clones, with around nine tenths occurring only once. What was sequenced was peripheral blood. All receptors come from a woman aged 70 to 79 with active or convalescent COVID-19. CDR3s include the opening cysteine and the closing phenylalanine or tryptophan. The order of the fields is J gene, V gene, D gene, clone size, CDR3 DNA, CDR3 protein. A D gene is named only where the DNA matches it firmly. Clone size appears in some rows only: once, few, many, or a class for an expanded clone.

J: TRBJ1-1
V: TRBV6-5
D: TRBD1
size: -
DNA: TGTGCCAGCAGCCGGGACAGGGTGAATGTTTTCTTT
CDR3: CASSRDRVNVFF

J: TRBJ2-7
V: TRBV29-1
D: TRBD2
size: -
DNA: TGCAGCGTTCTAAGCACGGGGGGAGGCGAGCAGTACTTC
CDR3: CSVLSTGGGEQYF

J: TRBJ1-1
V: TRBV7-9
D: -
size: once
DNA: TGTGCCAGCAGCCCACCCACGACGGGAATGAACACTGAAGCTTTCTTT
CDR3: CASSPPTTGMNTEAFF

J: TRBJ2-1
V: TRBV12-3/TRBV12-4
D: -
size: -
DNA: TGTGCCAGCTCTCGGGGAGGCGATGAGCAGTTCTTC
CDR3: CASSRGGDEQFF

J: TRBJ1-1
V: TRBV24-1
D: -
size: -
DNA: TGTGCCACCAGTGATCCGTCAGGTGGGAACACTGAAGCTTTCTTT
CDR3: CATSDPSGGNTEAFF

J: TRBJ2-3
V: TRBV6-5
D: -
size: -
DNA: TGTGCCAGCAGTATGGATATGGGCCGCACAGATACGCAGTATTTT
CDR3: CASSMDMGRTDTQYF

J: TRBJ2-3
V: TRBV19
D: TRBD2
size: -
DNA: TGTGCCAGTAGTCCGGGAGGGGACCATCCGCAGTATTTT
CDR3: CASSPGGDHPQYF

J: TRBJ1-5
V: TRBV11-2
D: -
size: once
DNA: TGTGCCAGCAGCTTAGGGACACTTTTTAGCAATCAGCCCCAGCATTTT
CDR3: CASSLGTLFSNQPQHF

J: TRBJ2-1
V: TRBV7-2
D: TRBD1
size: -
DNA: TGTGCCAGCTCCTTGAACAGGGGGCGCAACAATGAGCAGTTCTTC
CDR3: CASSLNRGRNNEQFF

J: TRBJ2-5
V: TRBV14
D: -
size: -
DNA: TGTGCCAGCAGCTATAGTGGTGGGGCCGGGTGGACCCAGTACTTC
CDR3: CASSYSGGAGWTQYF

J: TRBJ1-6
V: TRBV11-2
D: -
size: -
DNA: TGTGCCAGCAGCTCCGACACGGCGTATAATTCACCCCTCCACTTT
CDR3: CASSSDTAYNSPLHF

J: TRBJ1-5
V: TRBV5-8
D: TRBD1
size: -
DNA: TGTGCCAGCAACGACAGGGGGCCGAAAAATAGCAATCAGCCCCAGCATTTT
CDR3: CASNDRGPKNSNQPQHF

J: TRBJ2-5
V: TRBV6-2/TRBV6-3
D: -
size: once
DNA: TGTGCCAGCAGCGGCCCCCGGGGGACCCAGTACTTC
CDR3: CASSGPRGTQYF

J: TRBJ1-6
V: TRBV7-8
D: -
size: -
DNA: TGTGCCAGCAGCCCGAGGGTAGGACTCGATTCACCCCTCCACTTT
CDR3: CASSPRVGLDSPLHF

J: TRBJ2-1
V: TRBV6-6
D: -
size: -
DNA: TGTGCCAGCAGTACAGGGAATTCCTACAATGAGCAGTTCTTC
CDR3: CASSTGNSYNEQFF

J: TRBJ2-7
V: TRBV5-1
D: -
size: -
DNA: TGCGCCAGCAGCCCTATACAGGGAACCTACGAGCAGTACTTC
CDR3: CASSPIQGTYEQYF

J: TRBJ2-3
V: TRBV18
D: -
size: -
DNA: TGTGCCAGCTCACCATTAAGGATGCAGGGGTCGATTCATAGCACAGATACGCAGTATTTT
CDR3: CASSPLRMQGSIHSTDTQYF

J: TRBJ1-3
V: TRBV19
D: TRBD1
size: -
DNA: TGTGCCAGTAGTCCGCGGAGGGGGCCGGGCACCATATATTTT
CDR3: CASSPRRGPGTIYF

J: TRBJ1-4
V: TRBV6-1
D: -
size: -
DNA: TGTGCCAGCAGTGAACCCCTCGGGAGGGAAAAACTGTTTTTT
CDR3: CASSEPLGREKLFF

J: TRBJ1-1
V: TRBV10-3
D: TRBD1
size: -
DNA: TGTGCCATCAGTGGGGGGGACAGCTACACGAACACTGAAGCTTTCTTT
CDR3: CAISGGDSYTNTEAFF

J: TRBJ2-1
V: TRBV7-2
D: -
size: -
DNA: TGTGCCAGCAGCCCTCGGTTGCGGTACAATGAGCAGTTCTTC
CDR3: CASSPRLRYNEQFF

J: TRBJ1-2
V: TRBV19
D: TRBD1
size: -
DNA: TGTGCCAGTAGTGTCACGGACAGGGCCTATGGCTACACCTTC
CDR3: CASSVTDRAYGYTF

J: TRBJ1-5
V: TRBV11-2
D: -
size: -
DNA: TGTGCCAGCAGCTTAGATCTAGGTATCGCACCGGAGCCCCAGCATTTT
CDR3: CASSLDLGIAPEPQHF

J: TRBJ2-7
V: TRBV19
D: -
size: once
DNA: TGTGCCAGTAGCACAGGGTCCGAGCAGTACTTC
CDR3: CASSTGSEQYF

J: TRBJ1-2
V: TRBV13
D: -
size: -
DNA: TGTGCCAGCAGCTCCGTGAAAGATGGGGGCGTCTTCTCGTCCTATGGCTACACCTTC
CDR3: CASSSVKDGGVFSSYGYTF

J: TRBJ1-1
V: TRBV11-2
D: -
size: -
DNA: TGTGCCAGCAGCTATAGGAACACTGAAGCTTTCTTT
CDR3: CASSYRNTEAFF

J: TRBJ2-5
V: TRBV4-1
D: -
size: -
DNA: TGCGCCAGCAGCCAAGATACCCAGGGGAGGACCCAGTACTTC
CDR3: CASSQDTQGRTQYF

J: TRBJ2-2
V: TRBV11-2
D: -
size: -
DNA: TGTGCCAGCAGCCTCAGGCCGGCCGGGGAGCTGTTTTTT
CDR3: CASSLRPAGELFF

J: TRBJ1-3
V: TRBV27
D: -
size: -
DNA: TGTGCCAGCAGTTTGAAGGGGGAGGGTTTCCTTGGAAACACCATATATTTT
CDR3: CASSLKGEGFLGNTIYF

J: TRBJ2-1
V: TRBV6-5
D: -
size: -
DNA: TGTGCCAGCAACACGAATGAGCAGTTCTTC
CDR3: CASNTNEQFF

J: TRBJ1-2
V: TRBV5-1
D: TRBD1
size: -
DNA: TGCGCCAGCAGCAGACTGGGGACAGAGCCCTCCAAAGGCTACACCTTC
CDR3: CASSRLGTEPSKGYTF

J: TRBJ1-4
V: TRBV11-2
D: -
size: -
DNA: TGTGCCAGCAGCTTAGCCGGAACTAATGAAAAACTGTTTTTT
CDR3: CASSLAGTNEKLFF

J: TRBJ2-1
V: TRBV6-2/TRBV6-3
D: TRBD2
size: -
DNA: TGTGCCAGCAGTTTAAGACTAGCGGCCGAGCAGTTCTTC
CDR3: CASSLRLAAEQFF

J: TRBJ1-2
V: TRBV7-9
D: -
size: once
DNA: TGTGCCAGCAGCTTAGGACAACCGGGGATCTATGGCTACACCTTC
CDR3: CASSLGQPGIYGYTF

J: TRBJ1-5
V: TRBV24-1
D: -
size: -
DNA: TGTGCTCAGAATGGCAATCAGCCCCAGCATTTT
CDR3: CAQNGNQPQHF

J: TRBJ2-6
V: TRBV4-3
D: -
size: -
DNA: TGCGCCAGCAGCCAAGAACTGCGAACTGGGGCCAACGTCCTGACTTTC
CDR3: CASSQELRTGANVLTF

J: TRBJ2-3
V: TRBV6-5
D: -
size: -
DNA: TGTGCCAGCAGTCGACAGGGACTCACAGATACGCAGTATTTT
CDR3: CASSRQGLTDTQYF

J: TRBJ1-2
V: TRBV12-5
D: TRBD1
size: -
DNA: TGTGCTAGTGGTTTGGGACAGGGGGCTGATATTGGCTACACCTTC
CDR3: CASGLGQGADIGYTF

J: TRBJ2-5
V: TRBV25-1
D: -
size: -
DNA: TGTGCCAGCAGTCGCCAGGGGACAGAGACCCAGTACTTC
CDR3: CASSRQGTETQYF

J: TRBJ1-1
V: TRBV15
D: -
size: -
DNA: TGTGCCACCAGGGGGAATGGAGGAATTCACACTGAAGCTTTCTTT
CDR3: CATRGNGGIHTEAFF

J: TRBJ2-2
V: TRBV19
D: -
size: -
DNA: TGTGCCAGTAGGCAACAGGGCTCCGGGGAGCTGTTTTTT
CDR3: CASRQQGSGELFF